Below are 4 T cell receptor beta chains sequenced from a single sample in a study of cytomegalovirus exposure and HLA in healthy donors. Clones were sequenced by immunoSEQ multiplex PCR, and TCRdb holds only the in-frame ones, with some missing. The data show 150,000 to 200,000 clones, with roughly 90% seen just once and around 2.1% held by the top ten. The material sequenced was PBMCs. The receptors were sampled from a woman under 30 in good health and CMV-seronegative.

J is TRBJ2-5 and V is TRBV10-3, with D possibly matching TRBD2 (6 bases). In germline, CDR1 is ENHRY, CDR2 SYGVKD. There are 13 residues in the CDR3. V lost 6 bases and J lost 1, with 9 bases in between. The CDR3 loop reads CAIRLEGQETQYF. Written as DNA, the CDR3 is TGTGCCATCAGGCTGGAGGGCCAAGAGACCCAGTACTTC.

The chain recombines TRBV30 with TRBJ2-7; 7 nucleotides agree with TRBD2. This CDR3 region has 14 residues. J lost 1 base, V lost 2 bases, and 5 bases had no gene match. The germline gives CDR1 GTSNPN, CDR2 SVGIG (reference sequence). The CDR3 spells CAWSWTSGSYEQYF. In nucleotides, the CDR3 is TGTGCCTGGAGTTGGACTAGTGGGTCCTACGAGCAGTACTTC.

The chain carries TRBV6-5 and TRBJ2-3; TRBD1 matches at 7 bases. The CDR3 has 14 amino acids. Per germline, CDR1 MNHEY and CDR2 SVGAGI. V shed 2 bases, J shed 4 bases, and the junction held 3 bases outside the gene matches. CDR3 sequence: CASSYGQGADTQYF. For the CDR3, the DNA is TGTGCCAGCAGTTACGGGCAGGGGGCAGATACGCAGTATTTT.

The chain couples TRBV5-1 to TRBJ2-7; the match to TRBD1 covers 7 bases. The CDR3 sequence is 13 residues long. The V segment lost 2 bases and the J segment 6 bases; nucleotides outside the gene matches: 5. The germline V gene encodes CDR1 SGHRS and CDR2 YFSETQ. The CDR3 nucleotides read TGCGCCAGCAGCTTCTCACAGGGGCGCGAGCAGTACTTC. Amino acids: CASSFSQGREQYF.